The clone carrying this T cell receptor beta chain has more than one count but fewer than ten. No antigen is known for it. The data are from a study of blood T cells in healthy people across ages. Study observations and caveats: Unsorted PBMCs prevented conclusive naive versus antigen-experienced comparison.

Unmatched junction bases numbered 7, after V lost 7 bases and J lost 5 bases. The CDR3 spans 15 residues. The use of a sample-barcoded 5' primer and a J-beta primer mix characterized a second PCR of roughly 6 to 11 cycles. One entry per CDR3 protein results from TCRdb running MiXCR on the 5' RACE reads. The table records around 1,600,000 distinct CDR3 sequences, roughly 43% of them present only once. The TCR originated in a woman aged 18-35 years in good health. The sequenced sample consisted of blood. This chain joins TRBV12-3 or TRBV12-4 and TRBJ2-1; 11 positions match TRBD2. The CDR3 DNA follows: TGTGCCAGCACCATAGCGGGAGGGCCGGACAATGAGCAGTTCTTC. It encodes CASTIAGGPDNEQFF.